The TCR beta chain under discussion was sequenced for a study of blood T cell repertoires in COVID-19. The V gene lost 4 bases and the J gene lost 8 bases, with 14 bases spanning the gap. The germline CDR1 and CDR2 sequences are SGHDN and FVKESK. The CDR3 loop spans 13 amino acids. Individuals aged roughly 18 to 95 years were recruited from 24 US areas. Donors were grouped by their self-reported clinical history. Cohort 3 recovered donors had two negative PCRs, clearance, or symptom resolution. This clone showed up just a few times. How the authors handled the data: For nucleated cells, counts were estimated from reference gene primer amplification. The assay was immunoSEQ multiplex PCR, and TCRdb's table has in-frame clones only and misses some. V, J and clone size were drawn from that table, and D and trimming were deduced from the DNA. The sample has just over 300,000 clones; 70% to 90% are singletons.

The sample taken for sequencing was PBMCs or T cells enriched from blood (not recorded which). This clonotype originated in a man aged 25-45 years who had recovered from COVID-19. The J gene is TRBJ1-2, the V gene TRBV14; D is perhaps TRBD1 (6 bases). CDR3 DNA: TGTGCCAGCAGCCTCTACAGGGAGGGCGGCTACACCTTC. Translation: CASSLYREGGYTF.